A single sample gave rise to the 10 T cell receptor beta chains below, sequenced in a study of blood T cell repertoires in COVID-19. Using immunoSEQ multiplex PCR, the repertoire was profiled, and TCRdb retains in-frame clones only, with some absent. The table includes about 150,000 clones, about 83% detected once. The sequenced material came from peripheral blood. The origin of the receptors is a human donor in a cohort sampled during active COVID-19.

For the CDR3, the DNA is TGTGCCAGCTCGTACGGCTCTGGAAACACCATATATTTT. Amino acids: CASSYGSGNTIYF. The rearrangement uses TRBV6-5 and TRBJ1-3; no firm D call. Germline V CDR1 and CDR2: MNHEY, SVGAGI. V was cut by 8 bases and J by 0 bases, with 8 bases left in between. This CDR3 comprises 13 residues.

This clone was seen a single time. The chain carries TRBV5-4 and TRBJ2-6; D may be TRBD1 (5 bases). V lost 2 bases and J 0 bases, leaving 9 bases between the germline ends. The CDR3 sequence is 16 residues long. Germline CDR1 SGHNT, CDR2 YYREEE (reference sequence). CDR3: CASSLGQGSGANVLTF. The CDR3, as DNA: TGTGCCAGCAGCTTAGGACAAGGCTCTGGGGCCAACGTCCTGACTTTC.

J is TRBJ1-2 and V is TRBV12-3 or TRBV12-4, with D perhaps matching TRBD1 (6 bases). V was clipped by 1 base and J by 4 bases, with 7 bases between them. The CDR3 runs to 13 residues. In DNA form, the CDR3 reads TGTGCCAGCAGTTTAGACAGGGTCTATGGCTACACCTTC. Residues: CASSLDRVYGYTF.

The chain combines TRBV6-1 with TRBJ2-7, with 7 bases identical to TRBD1. The CDR3 totals 17 residues. V lost 4 bases and J lost 2; bases outside the gene matches: 14. Germline values: CDR1 MNHNS, CDR2 SASEGT. Written as DNA, the CDR3 is TGTGCCAGCAGTGCCATTCTTGCAGGGGGATTCACCTACGAGCAGTACTTC. Residues: CASSAILAGGFTYEQYF.

The genes are TRBV2 and TRBJ2-1; 11 bases are a match to TRBD1. The CDR3 consists of 17 residues. The germline gives CDR1 SNHLY, CDR2 FYNNEI. V shed 5 bases, J shed 7 bases, and the junction held 13 bases outside the gene matches. The DNA for the CDR3 is TGTGCCAGCAGTCCATGGACAGGGGGCGGTCTTCGAAATGAGCAGTTCTTC. Translated, it gives CASSPWTGGGLRNEQFF. Looking up the rest from reference TRBV2 and TRBJ2-1 gives the full variable domain: EPEVTQTPSHQVTQMGQEVILRCVPISNHLYFYWYRQILGQKVEFLVSFYNNEISEKSEIFDDQFSVERPDGSNFTLKIRSTKLEDSAMYFCASSPWTGGGLRNEQFFGPGTRLTVL.

The genes are TRBV12-3 or TRBV12-4 and TRBJ2-5; TRBD2 is a possible D gene (5 bases). This CDR3 has 13 amino acids. Trimming took off 6 bases at V and 5 bases at J, with 13 bases between the two ends. CDR3 in DNA: TGTGCCAGCAGGAAGACACGGAGGGAGACCCAGTACTTC. Protein: CASRKTRRETQYF.

The chain recombines TRBV2 with TRBJ2-3; D possibly corresponds to TRBD2 (6 bases). Germline V CDR1 and CDR2: SNHLY, FYNNEI. The V gene lost 7 bases and the J gene lost 1 base, with 21 bases spanning the gap. The CDR3 covers 17 residues. CDR3 DNA sequence: TGTGCCAGCATGTGGCTTGACGGGAGCCTCGGCACAGATACGCAGTATTTT. Its translation is CASMWLDGSLGTDTQYF.

CDR3 DNA: TGTGCCTGGAGTGCATCACACCACACAGATACGCAGTATTTT. It yields the protein CAWSASHHTDTQYF. J is TRBJ2-3 and V is TRBV30; D gene ambiguous. The V end lost 1 base, the J end lost 2 bases, and 10 bases lay between the germline ends. From germline, CDR1 is GTSNPN and CDR2 SVGIG (reference sequence). This CDR3 is built from 14 residues. Drawing the rest from reference TRBV30 and TRBJ2-3, the complete variable domain is SQTIHQWPATLVQPVGSPLSLECTVEGTSNPNLYWYRQAAGRGLQLLFYSVGIGQISSEVPQNLSASRPQDRQFILSSKKLLLSDSGFYLCAWSASHHTDTQYFGPGTRLTVL.

The chain employs TRBV15 and TRBJ2-3, with 8 bases identical to TRBD2. Germline V gene lookup returns CDR1 LNHNV and CDR2 YYDKDF (reference sequence). Losses at the gene ends were 0 bases for V and 5 bases for J; bases not matched to a gene: 4. The CDR3 is made up of 15 amino acids. CDR3 amino acids: CATSRDRLAGDTQYF. CDR3 DNA sequence: TGTGCCACCAGCAGAGATCGGCTAGCGGGAGATACGCAGTATTTT.

This clone is a singleton in its sample. V is TRBV5-4 and J is TRBJ1-6, with a weak D call TRBD1 (5 bases). The CDR3 consists of 16 residues. Germline V lookup: CDR1 SGHNT, CDR2 YYREEE (reference sequence). The V end was cut by 0 bases, the J end by 7 bases, with 14 bases between. The CDR3 sequence: CASSLDHAGPNSPLHF. CDR3 in DNA: TGTGCCAGCAGCTTGGATCATGCAGGGCCAAATTCACCCCTCCACTTT.